The 13 T cell receptor beta chains in this list originate from one sample, sequenced in a study of T-cell reconstitution after alpha-beta-depleted transplantation in children (TCRdb year 2016). The method was PCR. The listed sequencing device is Illumina HiSeq 2500. Molecular barcoding was employed in the preparation of TCR libraries, with unique molecular identifiers being used to normalize TCRbeta repertoire quantification. TCRdb reprocessing: public reads trimmed at Q25 with fastp, clones called with MiXCR, in-frame beta chains kept. Each CDR3 protein appears once, grouped with its most common genes and DNA. Present in this sample are 80,000 to 100,000 distinct CDR3 sequences, about 25% of which were seen just once. Together, the top ten hold about a fifth of the sample. What this sample's treatment or condition label stands for: allogeneic hematopoietic cell transplantation with graft depleted of TCRalphabeta T cells and CD19 B cells.

Material: PBMCs, obtained before TCRalphabeta/CD19-depleted stem cell transplant. The receptors originated from a boy aged 2 to 10 with acute lymphoblastic leukemia, due to receive a stem cell transplant.

This clonotype occurred a few times. The J gene is TRBJ2-2, the V gene TRBV5-1; D uncertain. The germline V gene has CDR1 SGHRS and CDR2 YFSETQ. V dropped 0 bases and J dropped 5 bases, with 11 bases sitting between them. The CDR3 loop spans 15 amino acids. DNA for the CDR3: TGCGCCAGCAGCTTGGGCGGCGTTGGGACCGGGGAGCTGTTTTTT. Translation: CASSLGGVGTGELFF.

In this sample, this clonotype turned up a few times. The chain joins TRBV7-2 to TRBJ2-1; 7 nucleotides match TRBD2. CDR3 size: 15 residues. Germline loops: CDR1 SGHTA, CDR2 FQGNSA. V lost 5 bases, J lost 0 bases, and 4 bases stayed unmatched. CDR3 loop: CASSTSGTSYNEQFF. As DNA, the CDR3 is TGTGCCAGCAGCACCAGCGGGACCTCCTACAATGAGCAGTTCTTC.

V gene TRBV29-1 combines with J gene TRBJ2-4; D remains unclear. Germline V gene data show CDR1 as SQVTM and CDR2 as ANQGSEA. The ends were cut back, 3 bases at V and 1 base at J, with 10 bases in the middle. The CDR3 totals 14 residues. The CDR3 loop is CSVEWGYAKNIQYF. In DNA form, the CDR3 reads TGCAGCGTTGAGTGGGGATATGCCAAAAACATTCAGTACTTC.

This clonotype was counted only a few times. The rearrangement uses TRBV20-1 and TRBJ2-3; D is ambiguous. Looked up from germline, CDR1 is DFQATT and CDR2 is SNEGSKA (reference sequence). Between the trimmed V and J ends, which lost 3 bases and 3 bases, there was a span of 16 bases. This CDR3 comprises 15 residues. The CDR3 sequence is CSASTGGVGTDTQYF. The CDR3 DNA follows: TGCAGTGCTAGTACGGGCGGAGTTGGGACAGATACGCAGTATTTT.

This sequence joins TRBV7-2 and TRBJ2-2; D possibly corresponds to TRBD2 (5 bases). The CDR3 is 14 residues long. In germline, CDR1 is SGHTA, CDR2 FQGNSA. The V end was cut by 5 bases, the J end by 1 base, with 8 bases between. The CDR3 region is CASSPDLNTGELFF. The CDR3 nucleotides are TGTGCCAGCAGCCCGGACTTGAACACCGGGGAGCTGTTTTTT.

The V and J genes are TRBV29-1 and TRBJ2-2, with no clear D. The CDR3 loop spans 14 amino acids. Germline assignment: CDR1 SQVTM and CDR2 ANQGSEA. Trimming left V 0 bases short and J 4 bases short, with 9 bases between. The CDR3 region is CSVEERRGTGELFF. CDR3 DNA sequence: TGCAGCGTTGAAGAGAGACGTGGCACCGGGGAGCTGTTTTTT.

This clonotype was counted many times. The chain has TRBV5-1 and TRBJ1-2; a weak D match, TRBD1 (6 bases). The V and J ends lost 0 bases and 4 bases respectively, with 13 bases between them. Germline CDR1 reads SGHRS; CDR2 reads YFSETQ. The length of the CDR3 is 15 residues. The DNA of the CDR3 is TGCGCCAGCAGCTTGGCGGCAGGGGAGGCCTATGGCTACACCTTC. Translation: CASSLAAGEAYGYTF.

This clonotype was counted only a few times. The rearrangement links TRBV5-8 to TRBJ2-5, with 8 bases fitting TRBD2. Germline loops: CDR1 SGHTS, CDR2 YDEGEE. J lost 7 bases, V lost 1 base, and 12 bases had no gene match. The CDR3 has 16 residues. Here the CDR3 DNA reads TGTGCCAGCAGCTTGACTAGCGGAGGGGCCAGGGGGACCCAGTACTTC. Amino acid sequence: CASSLTSGGARGTQYF.

The chain employs TRBV10-3 and TRBJ2-3; D call uncertain. The CDR3 has 13 residues. The germline V gene encodes CDR1 ENHRY and CDR2 SYGVKD. V was pared by 6 bases and J by 0 bases, with 7 bases between. CDR3 coding DNA: TGTGCCATCAGACCCTCTAGCACAGATACGCAGTATTTT. This gives the protein CAIRPSSTDTQYF.

A few counts support this clonotype. This chain uses TRBV7-2 with TRBJ2-4, with D perhaps assigned TRBD1 or TRBD2 (5 bases each). The CDR3 totals 17 residues. With 0 bases removed from V and 4 bases from J, the gap between germline ends came to 16 bases. The germline gives CDR1 SGHTA, CDR2 FQGNSA. CDR3 coding DNA: TGTGCCAGCAGCTTAGCAACCACCGGGACCATTAAAAACATTCAGTACTTC. Its protein product is CASSLATTGTIKNIQYF.

This clonotype was picked up a small number of times. The chain recombines TRBV29-1 with TRBJ2-7; 8 bases agree with TRBD1. Losses at the gene ends were 4 bases for V and 0 bases for J; bases not matched to a gene: 2. Germline CDR1 reads SQVTM; CDR2 reads ANQGSEA. The CDR3 runs to 13 residues. Written as DNA, the CDR3 is TGCAGCGTTGGACAGGGGAGCTCCTACGAGCAGTACTTC. Its translation is CSVGQGSSYEQYF.

The V call is TRBV28, the J call TRBJ1-1, with 8 positions matching TRBD1. Per germline, CDR1 MDHEN and CDR2 SYDVKM. The trim removed 5 bases at V and 5 bases at J, leaving 7 bases unmatched. This CDR3 is 14 amino acids long. CDR3 loop: CASSPLDRVTEAFF. Here the CDR3 DNA reads TGTGCCAGCAGTCCCCTGGACAGGGTTACTGAAGCTTTCTTT.

Turning to this clonotype: This may be a read error: a much more frequent sequence differs by one nucleotide. The V call is TRBV7-9, the J call TRBJ2-1; no clear D gene. V was shortened by 5 bases and J by 7 bases, with 15 bases between the two germline ends. The CDR3 runs to 14 residues. In germline, CDR1 is SEHNR, CDR2 FQNEAQ (reference sequence). The CDR3 sequence is CASSPPTGSNEQFF. The CDR3 DNA is TGTGCCAGCAGCCCTCCAACCGGGTCAAATGAGCAGTTCTTC.